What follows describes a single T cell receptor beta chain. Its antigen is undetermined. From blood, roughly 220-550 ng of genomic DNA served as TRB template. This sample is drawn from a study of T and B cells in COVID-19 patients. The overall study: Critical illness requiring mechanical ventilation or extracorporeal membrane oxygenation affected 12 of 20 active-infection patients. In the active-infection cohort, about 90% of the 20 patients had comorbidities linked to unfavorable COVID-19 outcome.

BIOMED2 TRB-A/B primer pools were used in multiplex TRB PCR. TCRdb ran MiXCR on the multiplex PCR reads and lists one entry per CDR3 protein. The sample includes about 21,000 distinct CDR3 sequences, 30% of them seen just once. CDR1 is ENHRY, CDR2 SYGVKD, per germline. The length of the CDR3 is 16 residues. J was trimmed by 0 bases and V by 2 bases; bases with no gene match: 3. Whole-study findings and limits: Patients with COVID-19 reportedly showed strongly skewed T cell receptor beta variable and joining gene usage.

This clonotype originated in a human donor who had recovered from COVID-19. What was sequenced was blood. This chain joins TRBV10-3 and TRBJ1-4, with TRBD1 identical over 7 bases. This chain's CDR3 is CAISEDRVATNEKLFF. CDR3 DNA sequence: TGTGCCATCAGTGAGGACAGGGTCGCAACTAATGAAAAACTGTTTTTT.